This TCR beta chain is from a study of blood T cell repertoires in COVID-19. Background on the study: Acute and convalescent COVID-19 specimens originated in the United States, Italy and Spain.

Per the original methods: How many nucleated cells were present was estimated from reference gene primer amplification. Clones were sequenced by immunoSEQ multiplex PCR, and TCRdb holds only the in-frame ones, with some missing. Clonal size and the V and J genes are those of that table, whereas D and trimming came from the DNA. The top ten clones hold more than 4.5% of a sample with over 200,000 clones, 89% of them seen once. This CDR3 is 14 amino acids long. The ends were cut back, 5 bases at V and 2 bases at J, with 12 bases in the middle. Per the germline V gene, CDR1 is SGHTA and CDR2 is FQGNSA. J is TRBJ1-1 and V is TRBV7-2; D is ambiguous. The sequence was obtained from a woman aged 40 to 50 with acute or convalescent COVID-19. What was sequenced was peripheral blood. CDR3 in amino acids: CASSGTPGNTEAFF. DNA for the CDR3: TGTGCCAGCAGCGGAACTCCGGGAAACACTGAAGCTTTCTTT.